This TCR beta chain was recorded in a study of beta chain features in type 1 diabetes. Study-level results: Shortening that was moderate but significant affected the TCRB CDR3s of Type 1 diabetes patients in all four CD4+ subsets. Using cDNA template may skew counts toward highly expressing activated cells. Reduced insertions and increased deletions marked VDJ junctions in type 1 diabetes patients.

Every donor had blood drawn once into heparin, around 120 mL on average. Sorting based on CD45RO/CCR7/CD25/CD127/CD95/CD27 separated CD4+ naive, central memory, regulatory and stem cell-like memory cells. Between the trimmed V and J ends, which lost 0 bases and 2 bases, there was a span of 9 bases. Germline V CDR1 and CDR2: SGDLS, YYNGEE. The CDR3 spans 15 residues. Expressed TCRB transcripts were sequenced, since all the RNA that had been isolated was reverse transcribed. Profiling relied on immunoSEQ multiplex PCR, and the TCRdb table lists in-frame clones only, not all of them. Here the sample spans a few hundred thousand clones, about 10% being singletons. Concerning this clone itself: Its matching antigen is unknown.

The sequenced sample was central memory CD4+ T cells from blood. This TCR derives from a man aged 25-45 years with type 1 diabetes. The chain joins TRBV9 to TRBJ2-1; D might be TRBD2 (5 bases). The chain's CDR3 is CASSVEVGTYNEQFF. CDR3 sequence (DNA): TGTGCCAGCAGCGTAGAGGTCGGGACCTACAATGAGCAGTTCTTC.